The 27 T cell receptor beta chains presented below share a single source sample, sequenced in a study of cytomegalovirus exposure and HLA in healthy donors. PCR involved 60 Vbeta and 13 Jbeta primers. Produced via immunoSEQ multiplex PCR; TCRdb's table is partial and in-frame only. The table shows under 200,000 clones, with 79% occurring only once. Sequencing was done on a sample of PBMCs. These receptors came from a middle-aged woman in good health and CMV-seronegative.

This rearrangement joins TRBV7-2 to TRBJ1-4; D gene unclear. CDR1 SGHTA and CDR2 FQGNSA come from the germline V gene. The CDR3 contains 15 residues. V gave up 1 base and J gave up 5 bases, with 11 bases separating them. CDR3 nucleotides: TGTGCCAGCAGCTTAGATGGGAGCCTAAATGAAAAACTGTTTTTT. Its translation is CASSLDGSLNEKLFF.

V usage is TRBV9 and J usage is TRBJ2-1; 12 bases are shared with TRBD2. CDR1 is SGDLS, CDR2 YYNGEE, per germline. Germline trimming cut 4 bases from V and 7 bases from J; bases unmatched to any gene: 6. CDR3 length equals 15 residues. CDR3 DNA: TGTGCCAGCAGCTCTTCCGGGACTAGCGGGAATGAGCAGTTCTTC. It codes for CASSSSGTSGNEQFF.

The chain combines TRBV6-1 with TRBJ1-1; tentative D call: TRBD1 (5 bases). V was pared by 5 bases and J by 3 bases, with 13 bases between. The CDR3 is 14 residues long. CDR1 and CDR2 (germline): MNHNS, SASEGT. This chain's CDR3 is CASSRRGFDTEAFF. The DNA of the CDR3 is TGTGCCAGCAGTCGGCGGGGGTTCGACACTGAAGCTTTCTTT.

The chain is built from TRBV7-2 and TRBJ2-2; D may be TRBD1 (5 bases). Per germline, CDR1 SGHTA and CDR2 FQGNSA. CDR3 length: 14 residues. V was pared by 7 bases and J by 4 bases, with 13 bases between. CDR3 protein: CASTQQAFTGELFF. CDR3 coding DNA: TGTGCCAGCACTCAACAGGCGTTCACCGGGGAGCTGTTTTTT.

CDR3 nucleotides: TGTGCCAGCAGTCGTAGCGGGGGGAACGAGCAGTACTTC. This codes for CASSRSGGNEQYF. The rearrangement uses TRBV27 and TRBJ2-7; TRBD2 aligns across 10 bases. The CDR3 totals 13 residues. Germline trimming cut 5 bases from V and 5 bases from J; bases unmatched to any gene: 3. Germline V gene data show CDR1 as MNHEY and CDR2 as SMNVEV (reference sequence).

This clone showed up just once. This rearrangement joins TRBV28 to TRBJ2-7, with no clear D. The CDR3 is 14 residues long. Trimming left V 8 bases short and J 2 bases short, with 16 bases between. Germline V gene data show CDR1 as MDHEN and CDR2 as SYDVKM. For the CDR3, the DNA is TGTGCCAGCGACGACTCGACGGTAGCCTACGAGCAGTACTTC. This codes for CASDDSTVAYEQYF.

The rearrangement joins TRBV27 to TRBJ1-1; D perhaps matches TRBD1 (5 bases). V shed 0 bases and J shed 4 bases, with 9 bases lying between them. Germline loops: CDR1 MNHEY, CDR2 SMNVEV (reference sequence). The CDR3 loop spans 14 amino acids. The CDR3 loop reads CASSLSGGRTEAFF. CDR3 nucleotides: TGTGCCAGCAGTTTATCCGGGGGACGCACTGAAGCTTTCTTT.

Comments on this clone: Other DNA sequences in this sample translate to the same CDR3. The chain links TRBV2 to TRBJ1-6; D remains unclear. Trimming cost V 1 base and J 6 bases, with 7 bases left between them. CDR1 is SNHLY and CDR2 is FYNNEI in the germline V gene. The CDR3 consists of 14 residues. CDR3 residues: CASSEGRGNSPLHF. The CDR3 DNA sequence: TGTGCCAGCAGTGAAGGGCGGGGTAATTCACCCCTCCACTTT.

The J gene is TRBJ2-4, the V gene TRBV18; 7 nucleotides agree with TRBD1. Germline lookup yields CDR1 KGHSH and CDR2 LQKENI. This CDR3 comprises 14 residues. V trimming: 4 bases; J trimming: 6 bases; junction bases outside the gene matches: 6. CDR3 residues: CASSLDRDGNIQYF. Here the CDR3 DNA reads TGTGCCAGCTCACTTGACAGGGACGGAAACATTCAGTACTTC.

This chain connects TRBV4-2 to TRBJ2-3; TRBD2 matches at 8 bases. V gave up 0 bases and J gave up 1 base; unmatched junction bases: 6. Germline V gene data show CDR1 as LGHNA and CDR2 as YNFKEQ. The CDR3 extends over 17 amino acids. CDR3 nucleotide sequence: TGTGCCAGCAGCCAAGAAGGTCCGGGAGGGGGCACAGATACGCAGTATTTT. Translated, it gives CASSQEGPGGGTDTQYF.

The DNA for the CDR3 is TGCGCCAGCAGCCCCTTGGCCGAGGTAATCTACGAGCAGTACTTC. Protein: CASSPLAEVIYEQYF. The chain couples TRBV5-1 to TRBJ2-7; D is ambiguous. The CDR3 has 15 residues. Germline lookup yields CDR1 SGHRS and CDR2 YFSETQ. V was cut by 4 bases and J by 3 bases, with 17 bases left in between.

The chain employs TRBV4-2 and TRBJ1-4; D is uncertain. The germline V and J ends were trimmed by 2 bases and 0 bases, with 4 bases remaining between them. The CDR3 extends over 14 amino acids. Per germline, CDR1 LGHNA and CDR2 YNFKEQ. The CDR3 loop is CASSQTSTNEKLFF. CDR3 bases: TGTGCCAGCAGCCAAACTTCAACTAATGAAAAACTGTTTTTT.

In its sample, this clone was seen a few times. This chain links TRBV4-3 with TRBJ2-1; D unresolved. The ends were cut back, 1 base at V and 6 bases at J, with 7 bases in the middle. From germline, CDR1 is LGHNA and CDR2 YSLEER. CDR3 size: 13 residues. Here the CDR3 reads CASSQVPPNEQFF. As DNA, the CDR3 is TGCGCCAGCAGCCAAGTCCCTCCCAATGAGCAGTTCTTC.

The chain recombines TRBV4-1 with TRBJ2-7; D not certain. Germline-derived CDR1 and CDR2 are MGHRA and YSYEKL. V was cut by 1 base and J by 3 bases, with 13 bases left in between. This CDR3 region has 15 residues. CDR3 protein: CASSQGQVSGYEQYF. The CDR3 DNA reads as TGCGCCAGCAGCCAAGGTCAGGTCTCCGGCTACGAGCAGTACTTC.

The chain is built from TRBV5-4 and TRBJ2-7; D possibly corresponds to TRBD2 (6 bases). With 4 bases removed from V and 4 bases from J, the gap between germline ends came to 12 bases. There are 13 residues in the CDR3. Germline CDR1 reads SGHNT; CDR2 reads YYREEE (reference sequence). CDR3 region: CASSRVADYEQYF. The CDR3 bases are TGTGCCAGCAGCAGAGTAGCGGATTACGAGCAGTACTTC.

The gene calls are TRBV4-3 and TRBJ2-4, with D possibly matching TRBD1 (6 bases). Germline V gene data show CDR1 as LGHNA and CDR2 as YSLEER. The CDR3 loop spans 13 amino acids. Trimming shortened V by 1 base and J by 8 bases, and 9 bases separated the two germline ends. In DNA, the CDR3 is TGCGCCAGCAGCCAAGTAGGGGGAGACATTCAGTACTTC. Protein: CASSQVGGDIQYF.

The V gene is TRBV2, the J gene TRBJ1-2; D remains ambiguous. V was clipped by 6 bases and J by 4 bases, with 15 bases between them. CDR1 and CDR2 (germline): SNHLY, FYNNEI. This CDR3 is 14 amino acids long. CDR3 nucleotide sequence: TGTGCCAGCAGGGGTCATGCGGGTGGCTATGGCTACACCTTC. Translation: CASRGHAGGYGYTF.

The chain joins TRBV27 to TRBJ1-1; tentative D call: TRBD1 (6 bases). CDR3 length: 13 amino acids. V was pared by 5 bases and J by 10 bases, with 17 bases between. From germline, CDR1 is MNHEY and CDR2 SMNVEV (reference sequence). The CDR3 is CASSPLEGGRAFF. The CDR3 DNA reads as TGTGCCAGCAGTCCCCTCGAGGGGGGGAGAGCTTTCTTT.

The gene calls are TRBV5-4 and TRBJ2-3, with TRBD1 matching over 9 bases. Germline loops: CDR1 SGHNT, CDR2 YYREEE (reference sequence). After removal of 4 bases from V and 1 base from J, the junction contained 13 bases not matched to a gene. There are 18 residues in the CDR3. CDR3 coding DNA: TGTGCCAGCAGCGTTGGACAGGGGAGAGGGACTCGCACAGATACGCAGTATTTT. It specifies CASSVGQGRGTRTDTQYF.

The chain joins TRBV4-1 to TRBJ1-5; no firm D call. With 0 bases removed from V and 1 base from J, the gap between germline ends came to 7 bases. This CDR3 is built from 15 residues. In germline, CDR1 is MGHRA, CDR2 YSYEKL. CDR3 loop: CASSQEWASNQPQHF. CDR3 DNA sequence: TGCGCCAGCAGCCAAGAATGGGCCAGCAATCAGCCCCAGCATTTT.

The V call is TRBV7-6, the J call TRBJ2-1; 11 bases align to TRBD1. The V and J ends lost 5 bases and 7 bases, in that order; junction bases with no gene match: 7. This CDR3 has 15 amino acids. Germline V gives CDR1 SGHVS, CDR2 FNYEAQ. CDR3 in amino acids: CASSPRTGGLNEQFF. The CDR3 DNA is TGTGCCAGCAGCCCAAGGACAGGGGGCTTGAATGAGCAGTTCTTC.

V and J are TRBV19 and TRBJ1-2, with D possibly matching TRBD1 (5 bases). Germline lookup yields CDR1 LNHDA and CDR2 SQIVND (reference sequence). V was pared by 5 bases and J by 8 bases, with 21 bases between. The CDR3 totals 15 residues. CDR3 in DNA: TGTGCCAGTAGTCCCCTCCGTACGGGCCAGGGCGGCTACACCTTC. Amino acids: CASSPLRTGQGGYTF.

The rearrangement uses TRBV5-1 and TRBJ1-1, with D maybe TRBD1 (6 bases). CDR1 is SGHRS, CDR2 YFSETQ, per germline. The CDR3 runs 15 residues. Trimming removed 4 bases at V and 5 bases at J, with 18 bases between. The CDR3 region is CASSPEAGVGTEAFF. CDR3 in DNA: TGCGCCAGCAGCCCGGAGGCAGGGGTCGGGACTGAAGCTTTCTTT.

This clone was observed a handful of times. The J gene is TRBJ2-2, the V gene TRBV4-1; D may be TRBD1 (5 bases). The germline CDR1 and CDR2 sequences are MGHRA and YSYEKL. With 3 bases removed from V and 0 bases from J, the gap between germline ends came to 8 bases. This CDR3 spans 15 amino acids. The CDR3 DNA follows: TGCGCCAGCAGCCAGATCAGGGCGAACACCGGGGAGCTGTTTTTT. As protein: CASSQIRANTGELFF.

V usage is TRBV2 and J usage is TRBJ1-1; D is undetermined. The V and J ends lost 6 bases and 0 bases respectively, with 11 bases between them. This CDR3 has 14 amino acids. The V gene's germline CDR1 is SNHLY and CDR2 FYNNEI. For the CDR3, the DNA is TGTGCCAGCAGCCGGACTCAAATGAACACTGAAGCTTTCTTT. It specifies CASSRTQMNTEAFF.

V and J are TRBV30 and TRBJ1-5, with TRBD1 matching over 8 bases. CDR3 length: 20 amino acids. V lost 4 bases to trimming and J lost 1 base; unmatched junction nucleotides: 21. Per germline, CDR1 GTSNPN and CDR2 SVGIG (reference sequence). The CDR3 coding sequence is TGTGCCTGGACCCAACACTCTACCGTGGCAGGGGGCTCGAGCAATCAGCCCCAGCATTTT. Translating it yields CAWTQHSTVAGGSSNQPQHF.

This rearrangement joins TRBV19 to TRBJ2-7; D perhaps matches TRBD2 (6 bases). Germline assignment: CDR1 LNHDA and CDR2 SQIVND (reference sequence). V was pared by 6 bases and J by 2 bases, with 14 bases between. This CDR3 is 14 amino acids long. The CDR3 DNA follows: TGTGCCAGTAGCCTCAAAGGCGGGGCCTACGAGCAGTACTTC. Its protein is CASSLKGGAYEQYF.